One sample yielded the 2 T cell receptor beta chains listed below, sequenced in a study of blood T cell repertoires in COVID-19. TCRdb's copy holds only in-frame clones and misses some; the assay was immunoSEQ multiplex PCR. The profile shows over 150,000 clones, about 80% of them singletons. The specimen was PBMCs or T cells enriched from blood (not recorded which). These receptors all come from a man between 45 and 60 years old who had recovered from COVID-19.

This clone appeared a single time. The CDR3 sequence: CASSSTGENTGELFF. CDR3 sequence (DNA): TGTGCCAGCAGCTCAACCGGGGAGAACACCGGGGAGCTGTTTTTT. This chain uses TRBV7-6 with TRBJ2-2, with D possibly being TRBD2 (5 bases). CDR1 is SGHVS, CDR2 FNYEAQ, per germline. The CDR3 loop spans 15 amino acids. V gave up 4 bases and J gave up 1 base, with 10 bases separating them.

This chain links TRBV12-3 or TRBV12-4 with TRBJ2-5; D not certain. Trimming took 2 bases from V and 5 from J, leaving 9 bases between them. This CDR3 has 13 residues. CDR3: CASSLQQWETQYF. The CDR3 DNA sequence: TGTGCCAGCAGTTTACAACAGTGGGAGACCCAGTACTTC.